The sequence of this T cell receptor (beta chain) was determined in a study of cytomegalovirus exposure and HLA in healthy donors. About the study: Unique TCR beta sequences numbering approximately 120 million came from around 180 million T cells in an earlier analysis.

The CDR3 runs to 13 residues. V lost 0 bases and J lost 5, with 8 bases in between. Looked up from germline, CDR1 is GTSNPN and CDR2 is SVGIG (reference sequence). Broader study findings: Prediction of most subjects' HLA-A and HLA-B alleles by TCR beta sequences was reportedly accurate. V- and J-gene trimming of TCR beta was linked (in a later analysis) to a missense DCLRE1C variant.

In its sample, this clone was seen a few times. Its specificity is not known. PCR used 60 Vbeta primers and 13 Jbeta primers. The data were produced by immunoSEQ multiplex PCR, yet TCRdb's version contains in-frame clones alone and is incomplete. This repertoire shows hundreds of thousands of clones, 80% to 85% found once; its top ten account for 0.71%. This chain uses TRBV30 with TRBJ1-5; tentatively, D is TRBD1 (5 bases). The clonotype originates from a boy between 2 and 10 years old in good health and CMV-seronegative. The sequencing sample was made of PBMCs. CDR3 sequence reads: CAWSVWGDQPQHF. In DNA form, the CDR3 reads TGTGCCTGGAGTGTATGGGGGGATCAGCCCCAGCATTTT. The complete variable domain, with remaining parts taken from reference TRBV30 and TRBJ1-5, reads SQTIHQWPATLVQPVGSPLSLECTVEGTSNPNLYWYRQAAGRGLQLLFYSVGIGQISSEVPQNLSASRPQDRQFILSSKKLLLSDSGFYLCAWSVWGDQPQHFGDGTRLSIL.